Shown below are 21 T cell receptor beta chains from a single sample sequenced in a study of T-cell reconstitution after alpha-beta-depleted transplantation in children. During its preparation, the TCRbeta library received unique molecular identifiers. TCRdb processed the PCR reads anew with MiXCR; each CDR3 protein has one entry. The sample includes about 440,000 distinct CDR3 sequences, roughly 43% seen only once; the top ten take under 30%. The sample was PBMCs, taken before TCRalphabeta/CD19-depleted stem cell transplant. The receptor source for this set is a girl aged 2 to 10 with aplastic anemia, due to receive a stem cell transplant.

This clonotype came up many times. This chain links TRBV29-1 with TRBJ1-2; TRBD1 aligns across 7 bases. CDR1 is SQVTM and CDR2 is ANQGSEA in the germline V gene. This CDR3 comprises 11 residues. V dropped 6 bases and J dropped 6; count of bases not matched to a gene: 4. CDR3 DNA: TGCAGCGTCCAGGGGGGTAATGGCTACACCTTC. Encoded protein: CSVQGGNGYTF.

The CDR3 loop is CSARVAGAGTYEQYF. As DNA, the CDR3 is TGCAGTGCTAGAGTAGCGGGAGCAGGGACCTACGAGCAGTACTTC. J is TRBJ2-7 and V is TRBV20-1; TRBD2 aligns across 9 bases. The trim removed 1 base at V and 2 bases at J, leaving 6 bases unmatched. This CDR3 is built from 15 residues. Germline lookup yields CDR1 DFQATT and CDR2 SNEGSKA (reference sequence).

This clonotype was seen repeatedly, ten times or more. The chain recombines TRBV6-5 with TRBJ1-4, with a tentative D call TRBD1 (6 bases). The V end lost 0 bases, the J end lost 11 bases, and 16 bases lay between the germline ends. CDR1 is MNHEY and CDR2 is SVGAGI in the germline V gene. CDR3 size: 15 residues. CDR3 nucleotide sequence: TGTGCCAGCAGTTACTCAGCGGGACATAACGCGAAACTGTTTTTT. This sequence encodes CASSYSAGHNAKLFF.

The chain combines TRBV7-2 with TRBJ1-4; D possibly corresponds to TRBD1 (5 bases). Trimming stripped 5 bases from V and 3 bases from J, with 13 bases between. Looked up from germline, CDR1 is SGHTA and CDR2 is FQGNSA. The CDR3 totals 15 residues. The CDR3 loop is CASSREQASNEKLFF. DNA for the CDR3: TGTGCCAGCAGCCGAGAACAGGCCTCTAATGAAAAACTGTTTTTT.

The rearrangement joins TRBV6-5 to TRBJ2-7; no clear D gene. CDR1 is MNHEY, CDR2 SVGAGI, per germline. The V end lost 6 bases, the J end lost 7 bases, and 10 bases lay between the germline ends. CDR3 size: 11 residues. CDR3 coding DNA: TGTGCCAGCAGGACGGTCTGGGAGCAGTACTTC. It encodes CASRTVWEQYF.

This clonotype was detected many times. The CDR3 DNA reads as TGCAGTGCTAATCTCTTTAGGACTAGCGGATTTTACAATGAGCAGTTCTTC. Its protein is CSANLFRTSGFYNEQFF. The chain combines TRBV20-1 with TRBJ2-1, with 10 bases identical to TRBD2. The germline V gene encodes CDR1 DFQATT and CDR2 SNEGSKA (reference sequence). J was trimmed by 4 bases and V by 4 bases; bases with no gene match: 13. The CDR3 sequence is 17 residues long.

This clonotype has a handful of counts. J is TRBJ1-5 and V is TRBV12-3 or TRBV12-4; D unresolved. V lost 5 bases and J lost 6, with 20 bases in between. The CDR3 contains 16 residues. The CDR3: CASSPPGSPYPQPQHF. The CDR3 nucleotides are TGTGCCAGCAGTCCCCCCGGGTCCCCTTACCCTCAGCCCCAGCATTTT.

This clonotype has just a few counts. The gene calls are TRBV20-1 and TRBJ2-1; the match to TRBD1 covers 7 bases. Germline V gene lookup returns CDR1 DFQATT and CDR2 SNEGSKA (reference sequence). The CDR3 extends over 15 amino acids. V lost 0 bases, J lost 8 bases, and 10 bases stayed unmatched. The CDR3 loop is CSARDRQGRSDEQFF. The CDR3 DNA reads TGCAGTGCTAGAGATAGACAGGGACGCTCTGATGAGCAGTTCTTC.

The chain employs TRBV28 and TRBJ2-6; tentatively, D is TRBD2 (6 bases). V lost 2 bases to trimming and J lost 4 bases, with 15 bases between them. Germline V gene data show CDR1 as MDHEN and CDR2 as SYDVKM. The CDR3 consists of 17 residues. The CDR3 loop reads CASSLSGGGRGANVLTF. CDR3 bases: TGTGCCAGCAGTTTAAGCGGCGGAGGGCGCGGGGCCAACGTCCTGACTTTC.

The CDR3 bases are TGTGCCAGCAGCTATGGGCCGGGCAGCTGGGATATGAACACTGAAGCTTTCTTT. Protein product: CASSYGPGSWDMNTEAFF. The chain joins TRBV11-2 to TRBJ1-1; D gene unclear. The CDR3 has 18 amino acids. The V and J ends lost 4 bases and 0 bases respectively, with 21 bases between them. CDR1 is SGHAT and CDR2 is FQNNGV in the germline V gene.

This clonotype was seen a handful of times. J is TRBJ2-7 and V is TRBV20-1; possibly TRBD1 for D (6 bases). The V end lost 3 bases, the J end lost 5 bases, and 11 bases lay between the germline ends. Germline values: CDR1 DFQATT, CDR2 SNEGSKA (reference sequence). The CDR3 sequence is 12 residues long. The CDR3 region is CSARPGGHEQYF. CDR3 sequence (DNA): TGCAGTGCTAGGCCTGGGGGCCACGAGCAGTACTTC.

The chain carries TRBV5-5 and TRBJ2-3; TRBD1 agrees at 8 bases. V shed 4 bases and J 7 bases; nucleotides not matched to a gene: 8. The V gene's germline CDR1 is SGHKS and CDR2 YYEKEE (reference sequence). The CDR3 runs 14 residues. The CDR3 DNA follows: TGTGCCAGCAGCCCCGCAGGGGGCATGAATACGCAGTATTTT. Amino acid sequence: CASSPAGGMNTQYF.

The CDR3 DNA reads as TGTGCCAGCTCCAAGCGGGGGGTACTACAAGAGACCCAGTACTTC. Its protein is CASSKRGVLQETQYF. The chain joins TRBV27 to TRBJ2-5; 9 bases fit TRBD2. V was pared by 8 bases and J by 2 bases, with 9 bases of the junction left unmatched. The CDR3 totals 15 residues. Germline lookup yields CDR1 MNHEY and CDR2 SMNVEV (reference sequence).

V gene TRBV5-1 combines with J gene TRBJ2-3; TRBD2 might be the D (5 bases). From germline, CDR1 is SGHRS and CDR2 YFSETQ. CDR3 size: 14 residues. The V end lost 1 base, the J end lost 4 bases, and 10 bases lay between the germline ends. The CDR3 DNA reads TGCGCCAGCAGCTTGTCGGGAATAGCAGATACGCAGTATTTT. Residues: CASSLSGIADTQYF.

Comments on this clonotype: The junction departs from the called germline gene at one end, perhaps through a read error. V usage is TRBV7-9 and J usage is TRBJ2-6; D possibly matches TRBD1 or TRBD2 (6 bases each). The CDR3 spans 12 residues. The germline V gene has CDR1 SEHNR and CDR2 FQNEAQ (reference sequence). This CDR3 reads CGAARGANVLTF. The CDR3 coding sequence is TGTGGGGCAGCGAGGGGGGCTAACGTCCTGACTTTC.

This clonotype was seen more than once but under ten times. The rearrangement uses TRBV19 and TRBJ2-7; D call uncertain. CDR3 length equals 13 residues. V lost 1 base to trimming and J lost 7 bases, with 11 bases between them. Germline loops: CDR1 LNHDA, CDR2 SQIVND (reference sequence). The CDR3 loop reads CASSIGQQREQYF. DNA for the CDR3: TGTGCCAGTAGTATAGGCCAACAAAGGGAGCAGTACTTC.

This chain connects TRBV5-1 to TRBJ2-1; D possibly uses TRBD1 or TRBD2 (5 bases each). Deletions cut 2 bases from V and 4 bases from J, with 13 bases between. Germline CDR1 reads SGHRS; CDR2 reads YFSETQ. CDR3 size: 15 residues. The CDR3 region is CASSFGTFEYNEQFF. The CDR3 DNA is TGCGCCAGCAGCTTCGGGACCTTCGAGTACAATGAGCAGTTCTTC.

The chain carries TRBV5-1 and TRBJ2-7; possibly TRBD1 for D (6 bases). The V end lost 4 bases, the J end lost 1 base, and 12 bases lay between the germline ends. Germline V gives CDR1 SGHRS, CDR2 YFSETQ. CDR3 length: 14 amino acids. CDR3 DNA: TGCGCCAGCAGCCTAATAACAGGGTCCTACGAGCAGTACTTC. Encoded protein: CASSLITGSYEQYF.

This chain connects TRBV20-1 to TRBJ2-3; D uncertain. The germline V and J ends were trimmed by 2 bases and 5 bases, with 17 bases remaining between them. Germline V gene sequence: CDR1 DFQATT, CDR2 SNEGSKA (reference sequence). The CDR3 runs to 15 residues. CDR3: CSARFQIWGGDTQYF. DNA for the CDR3: TGCAGTGCTAGATTTCAGATCTGGGGTGGAGATACGCAGTATTTT.

This clonotype appeared a few times. The chain joins TRBV12-3 or TRBV12-4 to TRBJ2-1, with 11 bases that match TRBD2. The CDR3 runs to 13 residues. J gave up 11 bases and V 6 bases, and 6 bases lay outside the gene matches. CDR3 residues: CASRTSGTLKQFF. In nucleotides, the CDR3 is TGTGCCAGCAGGACTAGCGGGACCCTGAAGCAGTTCTTC.

The chain uses TRBV3-1 and TRBJ2-7, with 9 positions matching TRBD1. Per germline, CDR1 LGHDT and CDR2 YNNKEL (reference sequence). The CDR3 is made up of 14 amino acids. Trimming cost V 7 bases and J 1 base; bases outside gene matches: 5. The CDR3 reads CASTPGQGSYEQYF. The CDR3 region has the DNA TGTGCCAGCACACCGGGACAGGGATCCTACGAGCAGTACTTC.